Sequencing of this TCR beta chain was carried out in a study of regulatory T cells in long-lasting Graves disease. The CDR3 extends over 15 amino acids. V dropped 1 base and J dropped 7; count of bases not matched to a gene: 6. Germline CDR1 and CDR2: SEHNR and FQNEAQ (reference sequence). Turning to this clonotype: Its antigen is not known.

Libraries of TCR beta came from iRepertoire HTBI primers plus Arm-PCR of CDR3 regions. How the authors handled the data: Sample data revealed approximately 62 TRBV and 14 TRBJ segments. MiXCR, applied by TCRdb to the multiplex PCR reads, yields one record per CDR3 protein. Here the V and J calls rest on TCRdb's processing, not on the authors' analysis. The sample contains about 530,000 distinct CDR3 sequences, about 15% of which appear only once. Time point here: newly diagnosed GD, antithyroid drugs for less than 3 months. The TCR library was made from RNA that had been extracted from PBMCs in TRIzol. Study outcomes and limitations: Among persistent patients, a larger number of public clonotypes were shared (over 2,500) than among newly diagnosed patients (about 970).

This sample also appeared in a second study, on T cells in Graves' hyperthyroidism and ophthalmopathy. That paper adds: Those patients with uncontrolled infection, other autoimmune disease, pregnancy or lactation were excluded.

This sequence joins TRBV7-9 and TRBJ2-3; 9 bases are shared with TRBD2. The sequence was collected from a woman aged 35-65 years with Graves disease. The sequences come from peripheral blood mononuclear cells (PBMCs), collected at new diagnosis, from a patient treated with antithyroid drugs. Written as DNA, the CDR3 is TGTGCCAGCAGCTTAGTCCGCGGGGGGGCAAATACGCAGTATTTT. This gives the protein CASSLVRGGANTQYF.